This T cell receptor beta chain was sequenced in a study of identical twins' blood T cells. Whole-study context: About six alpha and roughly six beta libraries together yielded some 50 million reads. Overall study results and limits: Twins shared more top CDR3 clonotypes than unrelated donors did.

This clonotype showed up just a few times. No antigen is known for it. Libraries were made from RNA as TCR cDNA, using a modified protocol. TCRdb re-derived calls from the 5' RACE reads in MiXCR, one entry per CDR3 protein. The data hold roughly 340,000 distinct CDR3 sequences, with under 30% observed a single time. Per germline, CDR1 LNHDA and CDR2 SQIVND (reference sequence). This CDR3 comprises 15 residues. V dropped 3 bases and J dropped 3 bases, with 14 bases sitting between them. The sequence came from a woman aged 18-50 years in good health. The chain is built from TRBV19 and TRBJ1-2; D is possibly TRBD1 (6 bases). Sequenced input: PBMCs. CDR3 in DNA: TGTGCCAGTAGTATGACCCCAGGGGAAGACTATGGCTACACCTTC. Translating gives CASSMTPGEDYGYTF.